This T cell receptor beta chain was documented in a study of beta chain features in type 1 diabetes. Findings and limits, study-wide: Junctions at VDJ sites from type 1 diabetes patients had fewer insertions and more deletions. There was a moderate but significant shortening of TCRB CDR3s in all four CD4+ subsets of Type 1 diabetes patients. Sequencing used cDNA, and cells with high TCR expression could therefore be over-represented.

The V and J ends lost 1 base and 3 bases respectively, with 9 bases between them. Germline V lookup: CDR1 SGHAT, CDR2 FQNNGV. CDR3 length equals 15 residues. As regards this clone: Its antigen is as yet unknown.

Reverse transcription of all isolated RNA meant that expressed TCRB transcripts were sequenced. The protocol was immunoSEQ multiplex PCR, while the TCRdb copy is restricted to in-frame clones and leaves out a portion. Of about 230,000 clones in the sample, 9% to 10% were seen once. Naive, central memory, regulatory and stem cell-like memory cells within the CD4+ compartment were sorted using CD45RO/CCR7/CD25/CD127/CD95/CD27. The chain links TRBV11-2 to TRBJ2-2; TRBD2 is a possible D gene (5 bases). Sequencing was done on a sample of naive CD4+ T cells from blood. This sequence originates from a woman between 18 and 29 years old in good health. The CDR3 region has the DNA TGTGCCAGCAGCTTAGGCGGGCGGTACACCGGGGAGCTGTTTTTT. Amino acids: CASSLGGRYTGELFF.